The 26 T cell receptor beta chains presented below share a single source sample, sequenced in a study of Graves' ophthalmopathy and Graves' hyperthyroidism. TCR beta CDR3 regions were amplified from RNA transcripts. Following a first-round RT-PCR that used HTBI primers, a second-round multiplex PCR was carried out. TCRdb processed the multiplex PCR reads anew with MiXCR; each CDR3 protein has one entry. Of about 550,000 distinct CDR3 sequences listed, roughly 39% are singletons. Sequenced input: peripheral blood or thyroid tissue (not recorded which). The receptors originated from an adult man with Graves' hyperthyroidism.

Notes on this clonotype: This may stem from a read error, because a much larger clone lies one nucleotide away. Given the absence of the conserved phenylalanine or tryptophan at the CDR3 end, a read error is likely. The gene calls are TRBV25-1 and TRBJ1-2; 8 bases are a match to TRBD1. The CDR3 has 15 residues. Unmatched junction bases numbered 12, after V lost 5 bases and J lost 7 bases. Germline V CDR1 and CDR2: MGHDK, SYGVNS. For the CDR3, the DNA is TGTGCCAGCAGTTTGCCCGGGACAGGTTTTTCTGGCTACACCCTC. Amino acids: CASSLPGTGFSGYTL.

This clonotype was observed at least ten times. This chain uses TRBV24-1 with TRBJ2-7; no definite D call. V lost 4 bases and J 3 bases, leaving 12 bases between the germline ends. The CDR3 spans 14 residues. The germline gives CDR1 KGHDR, CDR2 SFDVKD. Here the CDR3 DNA reads TGTGCCACCAGTGAATACGACCCGAGCTACGAGCAGTACTTC. It specifies CATSEYDPSYEQYF.

This rearrangement joins TRBV28 to TRBJ1-2, with 7 bases matching TRBD1. The J segment lost 8 bases and the V segment lost 1 base, leaving 7 bases of the junction unmatched. CDR1 is MDHEN, CDR2 SYDVKM, per germline. CDR3 length equals 14 residues. The CDR3 here is CASSLFAGGQGYTF. The CDR3 nucleotides read TGTGCCAGCAGTTTATTCGCAGGGGGGCAGGGCTACACCTTC.

This clonotype was detected many times. This chain links TRBV3-1 with TRBJ1-1, with 7 bases that match TRBD1. V lost 6 bases to trimming and J lost 7 bases; unmatched junction nucleotides: 5. Germline CDR1 reads LGHDT; CDR2 reads YNNKEL (reference sequence). The CDR3 has 12 residues. CDR3 DNA: TGTGCCAGCAGTTTGCAGGGGGATGAAGCTTTCTTT. Protein sequence: CASSLQGDEAFF.

The V call is TRBV2, the J call TRBJ1-1; the D gene is possibly TRBD1 (5 bases). Per germline, CDR1 SNHLY and CDR2 FYNNEI. The CDR3 runs 14 residues. Trimming shortened V by 10 bases and J by 14 bases, and 29 bases separated the two germline ends. The CDR3 DNA reads TGTGCCATGGCCCGATCGGGGGTCCGGAATGAGCAGTTCTTT. Its protein is CAMARSGVRNEQFF. Variable domain in full (rest from reference TRBV2 and TRBJ1-1): EPEVTQTPSHQVTQMGQEVILRCVPISNHLYFYWYRQILGQKVEFLVSFYNNEISEKSEIFDDQFSVERPDGSNFTLKIRSTKLEDSAMYFCAMARSGVRNEQFFGQGTRLTVV.

Worth noting for this clonotype: Relative to the germline gene, one junction end is altered; a read error may explain this. The chain employs TRBV9 and TRBJ2-5, with a possible D match to TRBD2 (6 bases). Germline V CDR1 and CDR2: SGDLS, YYNGEE. The CDR3 totals 15 residues. The DNA of the CDR3 is TGCGCCAGCATCGTAGGGTGGGGAGGCCTCGAGACCCAGTACTTC. It is translated as CASIVGWGGLETQYF.

This clonotype turned up a few times. The chain links TRBV7-9 to TRBJ2-7, with a tentative D call TRBD2 (6 bases). Matching the DNA end better, TRBJ2-1 makes the J call doubtful. There are 14 residues in the CDR3. Germline values: CDR1 SEHNR, CDR2 FQNEAQ (reference sequence). The CDR3 reads CASMAGRDRNEQFF. CDR3 DNA sequence: TGTGCCAGCATGGCTGGGCGGGACCGGAATGAGCAGTTCTTC.

The chain joins TRBV29-1 to TRBJ2-5; weak D call: TRBD2 (6 bases). Germline CDR1 and CDR2: SQVTM and ANQGSEA. The CDR3 is 11 residues long. V was pared by 5 bases and J by 7 bases, with 11 bases between. CDR3 protein: CSVLVGGTQYF. CDR3 coding DNA: TGCAGCGTTTTGGTCGGGGGGACCCAGTACTTC.

This clonotype was counted many times. The genes are TRBV7-9 and TRBJ1-5, with D possibly being TRBD1 (5 bases). Trimming shortened V by 5 bases and J by 4 bases, and 9 bases separated the two germline ends. The CDR3 contains 13 residues. The germline V gene has CDR1 SEHNR and CDR2 FQNEAQ (reference sequence). The CDR3 is CASSRGLNQPQHF. The DNA for the CDR3 is TGTGCCAGCAGCCGGGGCCTAAATCAGCCCCAGCATTTT. The full variable domain, with the rest looked up from reference TRBV7-9 and TRBJ1-5, is DTGVSQNPRHKITKRGQNVTFRCDPISEHNRLYWYRQTLGQGPEFLTYFQNEAQLEKSRLLSDRFSAERPKGSFSTLEIQRTEQGDSAMYLCASSRGLNQPQHFGDGTRLSIL.

This clonotype was observed at least ten times. The chain has TRBV5-1 and TRBJ1-5; D gene uncertain. Germline loops: CDR1 SGHRS, CDR2 YFSETQ. This CDR3 contains 16 residues. V shed 1 base and J shed 2 bases, with 13 bases lying between them. CDR3 sequence reads: CASSLSPREGNQPQHF. CDR3 sequence (DNA): TGCGCCAGCAGCTTGTCTCCCCGAGAGGGCAATCAGCCCCAGCATTTT. Variable domain in full (rest from reference TRBV5-1 and TRBJ1-5): KAGVTQTPRYLIKTRGQQVTLSCSPISGHRSVSWYQQTPGQGLQFLFEYFSETQRNKGNFPGRFSGRQFSNSRSEMNVSTLELGDSALYLCASSLSPREGNQPQHFGDGTRLSIL.

V and J are TRBV7-9 and TRBJ1-4; D unclear. From germline, CDR1 is SEHNR and CDR2 FQNEAQ (reference sequence). The V and J ends lost 6 bases and 2 bases respectively, with 7 bases between them. The CDR3 is made up of 13 amino acids. The CDR3 DNA reads as TGTGCCAGCAGATCGCGGACTAATGAAAAACTGTTTTTT. Amino acids: CASRSRTNEKLFF. Looking up the rest from reference TRBV7-9 and TRBJ1-4 gives the full variable domain: DTGVSQNPRHKITKRGQNVTFRCDPISEHNRLYWYRQTLGQGPEFLTYFQNEAQLEKSRLLSDRFSAERPKGSFSTLEIQRTEQGDSAMYLCASRSRTNEKLFFGSGTQLSVL.

This clonotype has a single count. A junction end diverges from the germline sequence, so it may reflect a read error. This chain connects TRBV7-9 to TRBJ2-7; D gene ambiguous. CDR3 length equals 12 residues. Germline V gene sequence: CDR1 SEHNR, CDR2 FQNEAQ (reference sequence). CDR3 bases: TGTGCCGGCAGCCTATTTAGCTACGAGCAGTACTTC. Translation gives CAGSLFSYEQYF.

The chain couples TRBV20-1 to TRBJ2-7, with D tentatively TRBD2 (5 bases). V lost 0 bases and J 3 bases, leaving 9 bases between the germline ends. The CDR3 consists of 13 residues. Germline V lookup: CDR1 DFQATT, CDR2 SNEGSKA (reference sequence). The CDR3 reads CSAREDLLYEQYF. The CDR3 DNA follows: TGCAGTGCTAGAGAGGACTTGCTCTACGAGCAGTACTTC.

In this sample, this clonotype turned up once. The CDR3 nucleotides are TGTGCCAGCAGTCCAGGGGATATCACTGAAGCTTTCTTT. This translates into CASSPGDITEAFF. The chain joins TRBV2 to TRBJ1-1, with a possible D match to TRBD1 (6 bases). The V end was cut by 5 bases, the J end by 4 bases, with 11 bases between. The CDR3 runs 13 residues. Germline V lookup: CDR1 SNHLY, CDR2 FYNNEI.

V gene TRBV7-2 combines with J gene TRBJ2-1; the match to TRBD2 covers 9 bases. The V gene's germline CDR1 is SGHTA and CDR2 FQGNSA. This CDR3 has 15 residues. J lost 7 bases, V lost 5 bases, and 9 bases had no gene match. CDR3 sequence reads: CASSPGRGLANEQFF. CDR3 nucleotide sequence: TGTGCCAGCAGCCCGGGACGGGGACTAGCTAATGAGCAGTTCTTC.

Only a few counts were recorded for this clonotype. The rearrangement uses TRBV7-2 and TRBJ2-7; 8 bases map to TRBD1. The J call may be faulty, since TRBJ2-1 better matches the DNA end. There are 12 residues in the CDR3. CDR1 and CDR2 from the germline V gene are SGHTA and FQGNSA. CDR3: CASSQDRGEQFF. Here the CDR3 DNA reads TGTGCCAGCAGCCAAGACAGGGGTGAGCAGTTCTTC.

This clonotype has only a few counts. This sequence joins TRBV10-1 and TRBJ2-2; 11 bases line up with TRBD1. CDR1 WNHNN and CDR2 SYGVQD come from the germline V gene (reference sequence). J was trimmed by 7 bases and V by 6 bases; bases with no gene match: 10. The CDR3 extends over 16 amino acids. The CDR3 DNA reads TGCGCCAGCAGGGCCGGACAGGGGGCGCTTGGCGGGGAGCTGTTTTTT. Translating it yields CASRAGQGALGGELFF.

The chain joins TRBV11-1 to TRBJ2-3; TRBD1 or TRBD2 may be the D gene (5 bases each). V gave up 5 bases and J gave up 2 bases, with 20 bases separating them. The CDR3 covers 17 residues. Germline V lookup: CDR1 SGHAT, CDR2 FQDESV (reference sequence). CDR3 DNA: TGTGCCAGCAGCGTTCTTATGGGGGAGACAACCACAGATACGCAGTATTTT. Its translation is CASSVLMGETTTDTQYF.

V is TRBV2 and J is TRBJ2-3; D not certain. The CDR3 extends over 13 amino acids. The germline V gene encodes CDR1 SNHLY and CDR2 FYNNEI. Trimming took off 6 bases at V and 0 bases at J, with 7 bases between the two ends. Here the CDR3 reads CASRAESTDTQYF. The CDR3 DNA sequence: TGTGCCAGCAGGGCCGAAAGCACAGATACGCAGTATTTT.

This clonotype has a count of ten or more. The rearrangement links TRBV13 to TRBJ1-6, with D possibly being TRBD1 (6 bases). Germline lookup yields CDR1 PRHDT and CDR2 FYEKMQ (reference sequence). Trimming took off 3 bases at V and 9 bases at J, with 12 bases between the two ends. The CDR3 sequence is 14 residues long. The CDR3, as DNA: TGTGCCAGCAGCTTCAGGGGCGACGCTTCACCCCTCCACTTT. Translation: CASSFRGDASPLHF.

CDR3 nucleotide sequence: TGTGCCATCAGTGAGTCCAGGGGAGAGACCCAGTACTTC. Its protein product is CAISESRGETQYF. V gene TRBV10-3 combines with J gene TRBJ2-5; a possible D gene is TRBD1 (6 bases). Trimming pared 0 bases from V and 4 bases from J, leaving 6 bases between. CDR1 is ENHRY, CDR2 SYGVKD, per germline. The CDR3 is 13 residues long.

The sample holds many counts of this clonotype. The chain links TRBV29-1 to TRBJ1-1; TRBD1 matches 9 bases. The CDR3 runs 14 residues. V dropped 5 bases and J dropped 2; count of bases not matched to a gene: 6. Germline CDR1 SQVTM, CDR2 ANQGSEA. The CDR3 loop is CSVNPGQGNTEAFF. The DNA of the CDR3 is TGCAGCGTTAATCCGGGACAGGGCAACACTGAAGCTTTCTTT. The full variable domain, with the rest looked up from reference TRBV29-1 and TRBJ1-1, is SAVISQKPSRDICQRGTSLTIQCQVDSQVTMMFWYRQQPGQSLTLIATANQGSEATYESGFVIDKFPISRPNLTFSTLTVSNMSPEDSSIYLCSVNPGQGNTEAFFGQGTRLTVV.

The chain carries TRBV7-9 and TRBJ1-5; D not certain. Trimming shortened V by 1 base and J by 2 bases, and 12 bases separated the two germline ends. From germline, CDR1 is SEHNR and CDR2 FQNEAQ (reference sequence). The CDR3 has 16 residues. CDR3 protein: CASSLEFGDGNQPQHF. The CDR3 DNA reads as TGTGCCAGCAGCTTAGAGTTCGGGGATGGCAATCAGCCCCAGCATTTT.

This clonotype was counted many times. This rearrangement joins TRBV6-1 to TRBJ1-5; D not resolved. The germline gives CDR1 MNHNS, CDR2 SASEGT. This CDR3 comprises 13 residues. Trimming left V 0 bases short and J 7 bases short, with 7 bases between. CDR3 DNA sequence: TGTGCCAGCAGTGAAGCGCCCAGGCAGCCCCAGCATTTT. Amino acids: CASSEAPRQPQHF.

CDR3 sequence (DNA): TGTGCCAGCAGTTTGGGGGTTCCCGTTTTGGGACAGGGGACTGTGACGTCCTACGAGCAGTACTTC. This codes for CASSLGVPVLGQGTVTSYEQYF. The chain is built from TRBV6-5 and TRBJ2-7; TRBD1 agrees at 10 bases. The CDR3 runs 22 residues. J gave up 1 base and V 4 bases, and 25 bases lay outside the gene matches. Germline loops: CDR1 MNHEY, CDR2 SVGAGI.

The table lists this clonotype with a few counts. The V call is TRBV7-3, the J call TRBJ1-6; 7 bases agree with TRBD1. The CDR3 extends over 16 amino acids. J gave up 2 bases and V 6 bases, and 7 bases lay outside the gene matches. Germline CDR1 is SGHTA and CDR2 is FQGTGA. The CDR3 is CASRQNRGTYNSPLHF. CDR3 nucleotide sequence: TGTGCCAGCAGACAGAACAGGGGTACCTATAATTCACCCCTCCACTTT.